Presented here are 20 T cell receptor beta chains from one specimen sequenced in a study of cytomegalovirus exposure and HLA in healthy donors. The study ran its PCR with 60 Vbeta and 13 Jbeta primers. TCRdb's copy holds only in-frame clones and misses some; the assay was immunoSEQ multiplex PCR. Its table records 96,000 or so clones. Sample: PBMCs. These receptors originate from a woman aged 25 to 39 in good health and CMV-seronegative.

This chain connects TRBV6-1 to TRBJ2-2; TRBD2 is a possible D gene (7 bases). Trimming took off 7 bases at V and 7 bases at J, with 16 bases between the two ends. Germline CDR1 and CDR2: MNHNS and SASEGT. The CDR3 totals 14 residues. As DNA, the CDR3 is TGTGCCAGCAAAGCCAGGGGAGGGGGCGGGGAGCTGTTTTTT. Amino acids: CASKARGGGGELFF.

The chain joins TRBV28 to TRBJ2-1; 10 nucleotides line up with TRBD1. The V gene end was trimmed by 5 bases and the J gene end by 4 bases; junction bases not matched to a gene: 5. Germline CDR1 is MDHEN and CDR2 is SYDVKM. CDR3 length: 15 residues. CDR3 amino acids: CASSTGTGAYNEQFF. CDR3 in DNA: TGTGCCAGCAGTACCGGGACAGGGGCGTACAATGAGCAGTTCTTC.

This sequence joins TRBV2 and TRBJ2-4; maybe TRBD2 (6 bases). The CDR3 consists of 17 residues. CDR1 is SNHLY, CDR2 FYNNEI, per germline. The V and J ends lost 4 bases and 1 base respectively, with 17 bases between them. CDR3 in amino acids: CASSVYSGGWAKNIQYF. The CDR3, as DNA: TGTGCCAGCAGTGTATACTCTGGAGGGTGGGCCAAAAACATTCAGTACTTC.

V is TRBV10-3 and J is TRBJ2-7, with 9 bases lining up with TRBD1. Germline trimming cut 5 bases from V and 2 bases from J; bases unmatched to any gene: 7. Germline V lookup: CDR1 ENHRY, CDR2 SYGVKD. The CDR3 contains 15 residues. This CDR3 is CAISRTGDGAYEQYF. DNA of the CDR3: TGTGCCATCAGTAGGACAGGGGATGGCGCCTACGAGCAGTACTTC.

The rearrangement joins TRBV19 to TRBJ2-7; 8 bases are shared with TRBD1. From germline, CDR1 is LNHDA and CDR2 SQIVND (reference sequence). This CDR3 comprises 15 residues. J lost 3 bases, V lost 1 base, and 5 bases had no gene match. The CDR3 DNA follows: TGTGCCAGTAGTATAGGGACAGGGAGCGTCTACGAGCAGTACTTC. This encodes CASSIGTGSVYEQYF.

The chain carries TRBV27 and TRBJ1-5, with 7 bases lining up with TRBD1. The V gene's germline CDR1 is MNHEY and CDR2 SMNVEV (reference sequence). V dropped 5 bases and J dropped 7; count of bases not matched to a gene: 5. The CDR3 extends over 13 amino acids. Here the CDR3 reads CASSLQGRQPQHF. As DNA, the CDR3 is TGTGCCAGCAGTCTACAGGGGAGACAGCCCCAGCATTTT.

V is TRBV10-3 and J is TRBJ2-5; weak D call: TRBD1 (5 bases). The CDR3 covers 11 residues. In germline, CDR1 is ENHRY, CDR2 SYGVKD. The germline V and J ends were trimmed by 6 bases and 4 bases, with 6 bases remaining between them. This CDR3 is CAIRQGETQYF. DNA of the CDR3: TGTGCCATCAGGCAGGGAGAGACCCAGTACTTC.

This chain uses TRBV19 with TRBJ1-2; 7 bases are shared with TRBD1. Per the germline V gene, CDR1 is LNHDA and CDR2 is SQIVND (reference sequence). Trimming at V came to 7 bases and at J to 4 bases, leaving 12 bases not matched to a gene. CDR3 length equals 15 residues. The CDR3 DNA reads as TGTGCCAGTATCCAAAAACCGGGACAGTCCTATGGCTACACCTTC. Amino acid sequence: CASIQKPGQSYGYTF. Combining the CDR3 with reference TRBV19 and TRBJ1-2 gives the whole variable domain DGGITQSPKYLFRKEGQNVTLSCEQNLNHDAMYWYRQDPGQGLRLIYYSQIVNDFQKGDIAEGYSVSREKKESFPLTVTSAQKNPTAFYLCASIQKPGQSYGYTFGSGTRLTVV.

The V call is TRBV6-4, the J call TRBJ2-1; 10 nucleotides align to TRBD1. Per germline, CDR1 MRHNA and CDR2 SNTAGT. This CDR3 is built from 15 residues. The V and J ends lost 2 bases and 4 bases, in that order; junction bases with no gene match: 2. CDR3 in DNA: TGTGCCAGCAGTGACCGGGACAGGGGATACAATGAGCAGTTCTTC. Protein sequence: CASSDRDRGYNEQFF.

The chain links TRBV5-4 to TRBJ2-7; 11 positions match TRBD2. In germline, CDR1 is SGHNT, CDR2 YYREEE (reference sequence). The CDR3 is made up of 13 amino acids. V lost 7 bases and J lost 8; bases outside the gene matches: 8. For the CDR3, the DNA is TGTGCCAGCCAGGTAGCGGGAGGGGCCCAGCAGTACTTC. Protein: CASQVAGGAQQYF.

The chain links TRBV5-4 to TRBJ1-1; 7 nucleotides agree with TRBD1. V shed 4 bases and J 3 bases; nucleotides not matched to a gene: 9. CDR1 is SGHNT and CDR2 is YYREEE in the germline V gene (reference sequence). The CDR3 has 15 amino acids. The CDR3 DNA follows: TGTGCCAGCAGCGTCCCGACAGGGTCCGACACTGAAGCTTTCTTT. It yields the protein CASSVPTGSDTEAFF.

The rearrangement joins TRBV29-1 to TRBJ1-2; 11 bases agree with TRBD1. The junction had 6 bases not matched to a gene; V was cut back by 6 bases and J by 6 bases. This CDR3 comprises 13 residues. Germline V lookup: CDR1 SQVTM, CDR2 ANQGSEA. CDR3 sequence: CSVLRDRGNGYTF. The CDR3 nucleotides read TGCAGCGTCCTCCGGGACAGGGGGAATGGCTACACCTTC.

This chain joins TRBV7-2 and TRBJ2-1, with TRBD2 identical over 9 bases. Trimming removed 5 bases from V and 4 bases from J; junction bases left unmatched: 6. Germline V gene sequence: CDR1 SGHTA, CDR2 FQGNSA. The CDR3 contains 15 residues. The chain's CDR3 is CASSPLRGGYNEQFF. CDR3 DNA: TGTGCCAGCAGCCCCCTGCGGGGGGGATACAATGAGCAGTTCTTC. The full variable domain, completed using reference TRBV7-2 and TRBJ2-1, is GAGVSQSPSNKVTEKGKDVELRCDPISGHTALYWYRQSLGQGLEFLIYFQGNSAPDKSGLPSDRFSAERTGGSVSTLTIQRTQQEDSAVYLCASSPLRGGYNEQFFGPGTRLTVL.

The rearrangement links TRBV6-1 to TRBJ2-7; 9 bases match TRBD1. The CDR3 has 15 residues. Germline CDR1 is MNHNS and CDR2 is SASEGT. J gave up 5 bases and V 6 bases, and 11 bases lay outside the gene matches. The CDR3 DNA follows: TGTGCCAGCAGGGCCTCGGGACAGGGTAAAGACGAGCAGTACTTC. Translating gives CASRASGQGKDEQYF.

The chain recombines TRBV27 with TRBJ2-5, with 12 nucleotides matching TRBD1. The germline gives CDR1 MNHEY, CDR2 SMNVEV (reference sequence). The CDR3 sequence is 14 residues long. With V trimmed by 3 bases and J by 8 bases, 4 bases remained unmatched. CDR3 in DNA: TGTGCCAGCAGTTTGGGACAGGGGGCCTTAACCCAGTACTTC. It is translated as CASSLGQGALTQYF.

This chain connects TRBV6-1 to TRBJ1-5; 9 positions match TRBD1. The CDR3 extends over 17 amino acids. Unmatched junction bases numbered 7, after V lost 4 bases and J lost 0 bases. Germline CDR1 MNHNS, CDR2 SASEGT. The CDR3 DNA follows: TGTGCCAGCAGTGGGGGGACAGGGACGATTAGCAATCAGCCCCAGCATTTT. Translating gives CASSGGTGTISNQPQHF.

CDR3 region: CASSSTSGSFQETQYF. The CDR3 coding sequence is TGTGCCAGCAGTTCTACTAGCGGCTCCTTCCAAGAGACCCAGTACTTC. The gene calls are TRBV28 and TRBJ2-5; 8 nucleotides match TRBD2. CDR1 and CDR2 from the germline V gene are MDHEN and SYDVKM. J lost 1 base, V lost 4 bases, and 8 bases had no gene match. The CDR3 totals 16 residues. The full variable domain, completed using reference TRBV28 and TRBJ2-5, is DVKVTQSSRYLVKRTGEKVFLECVQDMDHENMFWYRQDPGLGLRLIYFSYDVKMKEKGDIPEGYSVSREKKERFSLILESASTNQTSMYLCASSSTSGSFQETQYFGPGTRLLVL.

V and J are TRBV2 and TRBJ1-1; D unresolved. Trimming stripped 4 bases from V and 1 base from J, with 13 bases between. Germline V gene sequence: CDR1 SNHLY, CDR2 FYNNEI. The CDR3 sequence is 15 residues long. CDR3 residues: CASSGPAGSNTEAFF. CDR3 coding DNA: TGTGCCAGCAGTGGGCCCGCGGGGTCGAACACTGAAGCTTTCTTT.

This rearrangement joins TRBV10-3 to TRBJ2-7; 7 bases map to TRBD2. The CDR3 loop spans 14 amino acids. CDR1 ENHRY and CDR2 SYGVKD come from the germline V gene. The junction had 10 bases not matched to a gene; V was cut back by 6 bases and J by 5 bases. This chain's CDR3 is CAIRAGATGDEQYF. In DNA, the CDR3 is TGTGCCATCAGGGCGGGAGCGACTGGCGACGAGCAGTACTTC.

V usage is TRBV10-3 and J usage is TRBJ2-3, with D possibly matching TRBD2 (6 bases). This CDR3 has 15 amino acids. Per germline, CDR1 ENHRY and CDR2 SYGVKD. V was cut by 6 bases and J by 0 bases, with 13 bases left in between. The CDR3: CAIRRAGLSTDTQYF. CDR3 DNA sequence: TGTGCCATCAGGCGAGCGGGTTTAAGCACAGATACGCAGTATTTT.